Below, 29 T cell receptor beta chains from the same sample are listed, as sequenced in a study of shared clonotypes between healthy human individuals. Profiled with immunoSEQ multiplex PCR; TCRdb holds only in-frame clones, not every one. The data contain roughly 1.5 million clones, approximately 98% of them singletons. Sequencing input: naive CD4+ T cells sorted from blood. Noted subset: CD45RA+ positively selected. All receptors come from a man under 40 in good health.

This clone came up a few times. CDR3: CATRRGRDYGYTF. Here the CDR3 DNA reads TGTGCCACCAGGCGCGGCCGCGACTATGGCTACACCTTC. This chain connects TRBV15 to TRBJ1-2, with unresolved D. This CDR3 spans 13 amino acids. Germline CDR1 LNHNV, CDR2 YYDKDF (reference sequence). V gave up 6 bases and J gave up 3 bases, with 11 bases separating them.

The chain is built from TRBV5-1 and TRBJ2-7, with D unresolved. V was cut by 0 bases and J by 0 bases, with 7 bases left in between. CDR3 length equals 14 residues. Germline loops: CDR1 SGHRS, CDR2 YFSETQ. CDR3 in DNA: TGCGCCAGCAGCTTGGATCTGTACTCCTACGAGCAGTACTTC. Translation: CASSLDLYSYEQYF.

The J gene is TRBJ1-5, the V gene TRBV28; D unclear. V was trimmed by 1 base and J by 3 bases, leaving 7 bases between them. This CDR3 is built from 14 residues. Per the germline V gene, CDR1 is MDHEN and CDR2 is SYDVKM. The CDR3: CASSLLTANQPQHF. CDR3 DNA: TGTGCCAGCAGTTTATTAACAGCCAATCAGCCCCAGCATTTT.

The rearrangement uses TRBV11-2 and TRBJ1-1, with D tentatively TRBD1 (6 bases). This CDR3 has 16 amino acids. Germline V gene lookup returns CDR1 SGHAT and CDR2 FQNNGV. Trimming took 6 bases from V and 1 from J, leaving 18 bases between them. CDR3: CASRNKPTGPNTEAFF. Here the CDR3 DNA reads TGTGCCAGCAGGAACAAACCCACAGGGCCGAACACTGAAGCTTTCTTT.

This sequence joins TRBV5-1 and TRBJ2-2; tentatively, D is TRBD2 (5 bases). This CDR3 has 13 residues. V was pared by 4 bases and J by 4 bases, with 8 bases between. Looked up from germline, CDR1 is SGHRS and CDR2 is YFSETQ. CDR3 residues: CASSGGFTGELFF. CDR3 in DNA: TGCGCCAGCAGCGGCGGGTTCACCGGGGAGCTGTTTTTT.

The V gene is TRBV19, the J gene TRBJ2-2; D may be TRBD1 (6 bases). The CDR3 totals 14 residues. V lost 6 bases, J lost 5 bases, and 13 bases lay in between. The germline gives CDR1 LNHDA, CDR2 SQIVND (reference sequence). As DNA, the CDR3 is TGTGCCAGTAGACCAGGGGTTGAGACCGGGGAGCTGTTTTTT. It codes for CASRPGVETGELFF.

The chain combines TRBV5-1 with TRBJ1-1; D uncertain. V was clipped by 4 bases and J by 0 bases, with 13 bases between them. The length of the CDR3 is 15 residues. From germline, CDR1 is SGHRS and CDR2 YFSETQ. In nucleotides, the CDR3 is TGCGCCAGCAGCACCCTGACGGATATGAACACTGAAGCTTTCTTT. Translating gives CASSTLTDMNTEAFF.

The chain joins TRBV10-3 to TRBJ2-2; the D gene could be TRBD1 or TRBD2 (5 bases each). V was cut by 6 bases and J by 7 bases, with 18 bases left in between. The CDR3 sequence is 15 residues long. Germline assignment: CDR1 ENHRY and CDR2 SYGVKD. CDR3 bases: TGTGCCATCAGCGTTACGGGGCGGAGTGGCGGGGAGCTGTTTTTT. Its translation: CAISVTGRSGGELFF.

The J gene is TRBJ2-7, the V gene TRBV19, with 8 nucleotides matching TRBD2. Trimming cost V 1 base and J 2 bases; bases outside gene matches: 4. The length of the CDR3 is 15 residues. Germline V CDR1 and CDR2: LNHDA, SQIVND (reference sequence). CDR3 sequence (DNA): TGTGCCAGTAGTATAGCGGGGGGGCCCCCCTACGAGCAGTACTTC. Encoded protein: CASSIAGGPPYEQYF. Based on the CDR3 plus reference TRBV19 and TRBJ2-7, the full variable domain is DGGITQSPKYLFRKEGQNVTLSCEQNLNHDAMYWYRQDPGQGLRLIYYSQIVNDFQKGDIAEGYSVSREKKESFPLTVTSAQKNPTAFYLCASSIAGGPPYEQYFGPGTRLTVT.

The V and J genes are TRBV7-9 and TRBJ2-5; 8 positions match TRBD1. CDR3 length equals 15 residues. CDR1 and CDR2 from the germline V gene are SEHNR and FQNEAQ (reference sequence). J gave up 4 bases and V 1 base, and 5 bases lay outside the gene matches. The CDR3 nucleotides read TGTGCCAGCAGCTTAGTCGCAGGGGGCGGAGAGACCCAGTACTTC. Translated, it gives CASSLVAGGGETQYF.

The chain joins TRBV11-2 to TRBJ1-1; D is unclear. This CDR3 contains 14 residues. V was cut by 5 bases and J by 3 bases, with 13 bases left in between. The germline CDR1 and CDR2 sequences are SGHAT and FQNNGV. Here the CDR3 DNA reads TGTGCCAGCAGCCGTAATGGAGGATACACTGAAGCTTTCTTT. Protein sequence: CASSRNGGYTEAFF.

The V and J genes are TRBV2 and TRBJ1-5; 7 bases are a match to TRBD1. V dropped 7 bases and J dropped 2; count of bases not matched to a gene: 5. This CDR3 comprises 14 residues. CDR1 SNHLY and CDR2 FYNNEI come from the germline V gene. The CDR3 spells CASNQGEGNQPQHF. The CDR3 DNA reads as TGTGCCAGCAACCAGGGGGAAGGCAATCAGCCCCAGCATTTT.

The rearrangement joins TRBV5-1 to TRBJ2-7; 7 positions agree with TRBD2. V shed 0 bases and J 5 bases; nucleotides not matched to a gene: 5. The CDR3 covers 14 residues. Germline V CDR1 and CDR2: SGHRS, YFSETQ. Here the CDR3 DNA reads TGCGCCAGCAGCTTGGATTCGGGGGGAGACGAGCAGTACTTC. It translates to CASSLDSGGDEQYF. Variable domain in full (rest from reference TRBV5-1 and TRBJ2-7): KAGVTQTPRYLIKTRGQQVTLSCSPISGHRSVSWYQQTPGQGLQFLFEYFSETQRNKGNFPGRFSGRQFSNSRSEMNVSTLELGDSALYLCASSLDSGGDEQYFGPGTRLTVT.

The chain uses TRBV28 and TRBJ2-5; 7 nucleotides match TRBD1. The V segment lost 6 bases and the J segment 3 bases; nucleotides outside the gene matches: 13. The CDR3 is 16 amino acids. Germline V lookup: CDR1 MDHEN, CDR2 SYDVKM. In DNA, the CDR3 is TGTGCCAGCAGCATACCCGGGACAGTTATTAAAGAGACCCAGTACTTC. Residues: CASSIPGTVIKETQYF.

This chain joins TRBV10-3 and TRBJ1-4, with a possible D match to TRBD1 (6 bases). Trimming stripped 5 bases from V and 0 bases from J, with 13 bases between. Per germline, CDR1 ENHRY and CDR2 SYGVKD. This CDR3 region has 16 residues. The CDR3, as DNA: TGTGCCATCAGTAAACAGGGAGCCGCAACTAATGAAAAACTGTTTTTT. Its protein is CAISKQGAATNEKLFF.

V is TRBV9 and J is TRBJ2-1, with 11 nucleotides matching TRBD1. The CDR3 is 14 residues long. The V segment lost 4 bases and the J segment 8 bases; nucleotides outside the gene matches: 5. Germline V gene sequence: CDR1 SGDLS, CDR2 YYNGEE. The CDR3 DNA is TGTGCCAGCAGCCCGGGACAGGGGGTGGATGAGCAGTTCTTC. It yields the protein CASSPGQGVDEQFF. Full variable domain (remainder filled in from reference TRBV9 and TRBJ2-1): DSGVTQTPKHLITATGQRVTLRCSPRSGDLSVYWYQQSLDQGLQFLIQYYNGEERAKGNILERFSAQQFPDLHSELNLSSLELGDSALYFCASSPGQGVDEQFFGPGTRLTVL.

The CDR3 DNA follows: TGTGCCAGCAATCTGGGGCTGGACACTGAAGCTTTCTTT. Translation: CASNLGLDTEAFF. The chain is built from TRBV2 and TRBJ1-1, with D perhaps matching TRBD1 (5 bases). Trimming took off 7 bases at V and 3 bases at J, with 12 bases between the two ends. CDR1 and CDR2 (germline): SNHLY, FYNNEI. The CDR3 has 13 residues. The full variable domain, in which reference TRBV2 and TRBJ1-1 provide the parts outside the CDR3, is EPEVTQTPSHQVTQMGQEVILRCVPISNHLYFYWYRQILGQKVEFLVSFYNNEISEKSEIFDDQFSVERPDGSNFTLKIRSTKLEDSAMYFCASNLGLDTEAFFGQGTRLTVV.

The V gene is TRBV6-1, the J gene TRBJ2-2; no clear D. Trimming removed 5 bases at V and 3 bases at J, with 10 bases between. The CDR3 length is 14 residues. Germline V gene sequence: CDR1 MNHNS, CDR2 SASEGT. The CDR3 bases are TGTGCCAGCAGTTTCGATGAGGACACCGGGGAGCTGTTTTTT. This codes for CASSFDEDTGELFF.

The chain has TRBV5-1 and TRBJ2-1; possible D gene TRBD2, 6 bases. Germline V gives CDR1 SGHRS, CDR2 YFSETQ. The V end lost 1 base, the J end lost 0 bases, and 11 bases lay between the germline ends. The CDR3 is made up of 16 amino acids. The CDR3 here is CASSLSGPSSYNEQFF. CDR3 nucleotide sequence: TGCGCCAGCAGCTTGAGCGGGCCAAGCTCCTACAATGAGCAGTTCTTC.

Worth noting for this clone: The sample holds other DNA sequences that translate to the same CDR3. This rearrangement joins TRBV9 to TRBJ2-7; unclear D gene. The V end was cut by 2 bases, the J end by 5 bases, with 5 bases between. The CDR3 extends over 11 amino acids. Germline V gene sequence: CDR1 SGDLS, CDR2 YYNGEE. CDR3: CASSVGNEQYF. CDR3 nucleotides: TGTGCCAGCAGCGTGGGGAACGAGCAGTACTTC.

The chain uses TRBV11-3 and TRBJ2-5, with 12 bases lining up with TRBD2. V gave up 1 base and J gave up 0 bases; unmatched junction bases: 3. Looked up from germline, CDR1 is SGHNT and CDR2 is YENEEA. CDR3 size: 17 residues. The CDR3 DNA reads as TGTGCCAGCAGCTTAGGGACTAGCGGGACGTACCAAGAGACCCAGTACTTC. Protein: CASSLGTSGTYQETQYF.

The chain is built from TRBV29-1 and TRBJ2-1, with TRBD1 identical over 7 bases. The CDR3 is 11 residues long. Germline V gene sequence: CDR1 SQVTM, CDR2 ANQGSEA. With V trimmed by 8 bases and J by 10 bases, 8 bases remained unmatched. The CDR3 bases are TGCAGCACCGGGACAGCAAGGGAGCAGTTCTTC. Protein: CSTGTAREQFF.

V is TRBV27 and J is TRBJ2-7, with 8 nucleotides matching TRBD2. This CDR3 is built from 13 residues. Germline V lookup: CDR1 MNHEY, CDR2 SMNVEV (reference sequence). V dropped 6 bases and J dropped 1; count of bases not matched to a gene: 2. CDR3 region: CASRTGGSYEQYF. CDR3 in DNA: TGTGCCAGCAGGACGGGAGGGTCCTACGAGCAGTACTTC.

Points on this clone: Other DNA sequences within the sample encode an identical CDR3. The CDR3 DNA is TGTGCCAGCAGCGTGGGGGCCTTGGGGCAGCCCCAGCATTTT. The encoded protein is CASSVGALGQPQHF. The V and J genes are TRBV9 and TRBJ1-5, with D possibly being TRBD1 (6 bases). Trimming pared 2 bases from V and 7 bases from J, leaving 13 bases between. This CDR3 is 14 amino acids long. Germline lookup yields CDR1 SGDLS and CDR2 YYNGEE.

The chain is built from TRBV2 and TRBJ2-1; D gene ambiguous. The CDR3 sequence is 12 residues long. V dropped 6 bases and J dropped 15 bases, with 18 bases sitting between them. Germline values: CDR1 SNHLY, CDR2 FYNNEI. CDR3 bases: TGTGCCAGCAGCGAACGGACGACCTTTCCGTTCTTC. This translates into CASSERTTFPFF.

Points on this clone: Germline is not matched at one junction end, which may reflect a read error. The gene calls are TRBV7-7 and TRBJ2-5; perhaps TRBD1 as D (6 bases). CDR3 length equals 15 residues. Germline V CDR1 and CDR2: SSHAT, FNYEAQ (reference sequence). The CDR3 loop is CASSGRGGRQETQYF. The CDR3 DNA sequence: TGTGCTAGCAGCGGCCGAGGGGGTCGTCAAGAGACCCAGTACTTC. Full variable domain (outside the CDR3, taken from reference TRBV7-7 and TRBJ2-5): GAGVSQSPRYKVTKRGQDVTLRCDPISSHATLYWYQQALGQGPEFLTYFNYEAQPDKSGLPSDRFSAERPEGSISTLTIQRTEQRDSAMYRCASSGRGGRQETQYFGPGTRLLVL.

The chain employs TRBV29-1 and TRBJ2-7; TRBD1 aligns across 7 bases. Germline assignment: CDR1 SQVTM and CDR2 ANQGSEA. The trim removed 7 bases at V and 0 bases at J, leaving 12 bases unmatched. The CDR3 covers 15 residues. The chain's CDR3 is CSAAKGTDSSYEQYF. Written as DNA, the CDR3 is TGCAGCGCCGCGAAAGGGACAGACAGCTCCTACGAGCAGTACTTC.

The CDR3 is CASSPAGVGDTQYF. As DNA, the CDR3 is TGCGCCAGCAGCCCAGCGGGAGTGGGAGATACGCAGTATTTT. This sequence joins TRBV5-1 and TRBJ2-3; 8 nucleotides match TRBD2. The V gene's germline CDR1 is SGHRS and CDR2 YFSETQ. Losses at the gene ends were 4 bases for V and 5 bases for J; bases not matched to a gene: 6. The CDR3 runs to 14 residues.

V and J are TRBV29-1 and TRBJ2-5; TRBD1 matches at 9 bases. This CDR3 region has 14 residues. CDR1 and CDR2 from the germline V gene are SQVTM and ANQGSEA. V was pared by 2 bases and J by 5 bases, with 6 bases of the junction left unmatched. CDR3 sequence (DNA): TGCAGCGTTGAAAGCGGTGGACAGGGGGAGACCCAGTACTTC. Protein sequence: CSVESGGQGETQYF.